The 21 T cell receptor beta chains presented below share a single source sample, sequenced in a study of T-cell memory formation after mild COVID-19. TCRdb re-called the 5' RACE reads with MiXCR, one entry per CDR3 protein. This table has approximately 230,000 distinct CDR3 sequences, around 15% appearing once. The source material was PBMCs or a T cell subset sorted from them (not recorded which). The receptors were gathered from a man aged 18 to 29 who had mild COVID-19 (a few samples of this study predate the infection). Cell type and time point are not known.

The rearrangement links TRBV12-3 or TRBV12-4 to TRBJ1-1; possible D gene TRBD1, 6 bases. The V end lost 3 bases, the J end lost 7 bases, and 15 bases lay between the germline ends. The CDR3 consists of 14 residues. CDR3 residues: CASSFWGGQGEAFF. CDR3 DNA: TGTGCCAGCAGTTTTTGGGGGGGCCAGGGTGAAGCTTTCTTT.

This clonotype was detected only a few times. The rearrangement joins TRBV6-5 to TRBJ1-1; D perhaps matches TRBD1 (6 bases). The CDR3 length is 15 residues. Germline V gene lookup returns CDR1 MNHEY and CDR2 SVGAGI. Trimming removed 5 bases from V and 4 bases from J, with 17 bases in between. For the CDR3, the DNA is TGTGCCAGCAGTAGCCGGTCGACAGGCGGCACTGAAGCTTTCTTT. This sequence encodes CASSSRSTGGTEAFF.

The CDR3 sequence is CASSPPGRSSGNTIYF. The CDR3 nucleotides are TGTGCCAGCTCACCACCGGGACGGAGCTCTGGAAACACCATATATTTT. The rearrangement links TRBV18 to TRBJ1-3; the D gene is possibly TRBD1 (5 bases). Germline values: CDR1 KGHSH, CDR2 LQKENI. V lost 0 bases to trimming and J lost 0 bases, with 9 bases between them. This CDR3 is built from 16 residues.

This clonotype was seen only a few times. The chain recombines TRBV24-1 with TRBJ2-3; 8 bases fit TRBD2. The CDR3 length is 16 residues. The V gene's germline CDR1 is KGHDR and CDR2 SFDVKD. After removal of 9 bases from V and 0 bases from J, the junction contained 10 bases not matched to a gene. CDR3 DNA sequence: TGTGCCACCTCCGTCGGAGCGGGGGCCAGCACAGATACGCAGTATTTT. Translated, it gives CATSVGAGASTDTQYF.

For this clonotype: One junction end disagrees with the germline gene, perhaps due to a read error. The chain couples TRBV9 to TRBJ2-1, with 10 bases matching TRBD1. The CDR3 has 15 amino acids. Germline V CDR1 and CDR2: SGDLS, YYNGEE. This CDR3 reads CASSTRDRGGNEQLF. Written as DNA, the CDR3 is TGTGCCAGCAGCACCCGGGACAGGGGAGGCAATGAGCAGTTATTC. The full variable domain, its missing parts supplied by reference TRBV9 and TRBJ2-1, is DSGVTQTPKHLITATGQRVTLRCSPRSGDLSVYWYQQSLDQGLQFLIQYYNGEERAKGNILERFSAQQFPDLHSELNLSSLELGDSALYFCASSTRDRGGNEQLFGPGTRLTVL.

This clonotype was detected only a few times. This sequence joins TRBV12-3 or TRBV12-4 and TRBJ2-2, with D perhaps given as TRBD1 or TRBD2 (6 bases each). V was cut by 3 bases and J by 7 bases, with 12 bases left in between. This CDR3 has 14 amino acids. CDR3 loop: CASSLYREDGELFF. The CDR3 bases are TGTGCCAGCAGTTTGTACAGGGAGGACGGGGAGCTGTTTTTT.

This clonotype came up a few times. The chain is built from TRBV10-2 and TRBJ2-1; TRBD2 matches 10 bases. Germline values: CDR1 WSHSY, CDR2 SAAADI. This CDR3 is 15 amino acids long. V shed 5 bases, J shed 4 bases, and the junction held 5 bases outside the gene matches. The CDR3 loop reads CASSRTSGPYNEQFF. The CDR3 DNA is TGCGCCAGCAGTAGGACTAGCGGTCCATACAATGAGCAGTTCTTC.

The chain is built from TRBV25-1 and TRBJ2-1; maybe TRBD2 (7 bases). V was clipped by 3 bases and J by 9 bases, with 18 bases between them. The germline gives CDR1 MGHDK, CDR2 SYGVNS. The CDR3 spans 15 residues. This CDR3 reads CASSDPGGGAFEQFF. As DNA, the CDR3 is TGTGCCAGCAGTGACCCCGGAGGGGGGGCGTTTGAGCAGTTCTTC.

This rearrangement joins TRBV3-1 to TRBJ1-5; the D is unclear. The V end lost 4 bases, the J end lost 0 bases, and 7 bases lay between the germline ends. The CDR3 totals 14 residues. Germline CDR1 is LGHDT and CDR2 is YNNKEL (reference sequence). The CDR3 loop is CASSRTYSNQPQHF. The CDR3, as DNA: TGTGCCAGCAGCCGGACTTATAGCAATCAGCCCCAGCATTTT.

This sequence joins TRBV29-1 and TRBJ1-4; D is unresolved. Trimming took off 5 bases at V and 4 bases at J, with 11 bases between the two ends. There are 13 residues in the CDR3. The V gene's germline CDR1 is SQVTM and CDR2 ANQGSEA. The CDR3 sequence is CSVRAAGNEKLFF. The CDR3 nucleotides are TGCAGCGTTCGGGCAGCTGGTAATGAAAAACTGTTTTTT.

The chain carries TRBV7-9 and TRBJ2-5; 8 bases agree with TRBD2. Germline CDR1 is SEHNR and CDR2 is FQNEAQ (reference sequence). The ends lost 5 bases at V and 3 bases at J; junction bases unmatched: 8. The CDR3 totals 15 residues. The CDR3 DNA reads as TGTGCCAGCAGCCCCGCCCGAGCGGGGGAAGAGACCCAGTACTTC. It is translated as CASSPARAGEETQYF. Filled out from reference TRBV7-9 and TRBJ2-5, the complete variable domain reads DTGVSQNPRHKITKRGQNVTFRCDPISEHNRLYWYRQTLGQGPEFLTYFQNEAQLEKSRLLSDRFSAERPKGSFSTLEIQRTEQGDSAMYLCASSPARAGEETQYFGPGTRLLVL.

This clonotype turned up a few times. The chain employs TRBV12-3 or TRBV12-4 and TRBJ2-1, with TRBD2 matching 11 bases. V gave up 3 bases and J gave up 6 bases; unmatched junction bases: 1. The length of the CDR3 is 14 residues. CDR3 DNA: TGTGCCAGCAGTTTCCTAGCGGGGGGCAATGAGCAGTTCTTC. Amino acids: CASSFLAGGNEQFF.

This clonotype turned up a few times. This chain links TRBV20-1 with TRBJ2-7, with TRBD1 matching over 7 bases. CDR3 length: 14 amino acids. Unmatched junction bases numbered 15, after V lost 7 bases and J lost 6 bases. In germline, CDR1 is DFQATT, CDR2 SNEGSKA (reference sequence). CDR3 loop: CSVLASGTVGEQYV. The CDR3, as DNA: TGCAGTGTTCTAGCCTCCGGGACAGTGGGCGAGCAGTACGTC.

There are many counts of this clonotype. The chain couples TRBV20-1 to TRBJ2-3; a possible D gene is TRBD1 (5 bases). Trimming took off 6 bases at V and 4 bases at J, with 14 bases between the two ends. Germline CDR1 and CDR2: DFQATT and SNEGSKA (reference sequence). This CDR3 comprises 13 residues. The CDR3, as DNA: TGCAGTGCGATAACAGGTGGTGCAGATACGCAGTATTTT. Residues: CSAITGGADTQYF.

CDR3 sequence (DNA): TGCGCCAGCAGCCAAGATGGAGCTACAGGAAACACCATATATTTT. This gives the protein CASSQDGATGNTIYF. The chain uses TRBV4-3 and TRBJ1-3; D not resolved. This CDR3 contains 15 residues. V was trimmed by 0 bases and J by 4 bases, leaving 10 bases between them. Looked up from germline, CDR1 is LGHNA and CDR2 is YSLEER.

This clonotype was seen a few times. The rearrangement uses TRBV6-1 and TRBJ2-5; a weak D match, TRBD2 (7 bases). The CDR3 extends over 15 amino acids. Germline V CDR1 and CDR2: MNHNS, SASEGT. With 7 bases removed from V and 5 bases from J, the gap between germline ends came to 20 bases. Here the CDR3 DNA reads TGTGCCAGCACCGCTTGGGGGGGGCCCGAGGAGACCCAGTACTTC. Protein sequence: CASTAWGGPEETQYF.

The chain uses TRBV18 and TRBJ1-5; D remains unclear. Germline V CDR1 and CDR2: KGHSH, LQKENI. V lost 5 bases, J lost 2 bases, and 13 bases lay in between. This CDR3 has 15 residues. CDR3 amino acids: CASSFATGGNQPQHF. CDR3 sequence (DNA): TGTGCCAGCTCATTTGCGACCGGGGGCAATCAGCCCCAGCATTTT.

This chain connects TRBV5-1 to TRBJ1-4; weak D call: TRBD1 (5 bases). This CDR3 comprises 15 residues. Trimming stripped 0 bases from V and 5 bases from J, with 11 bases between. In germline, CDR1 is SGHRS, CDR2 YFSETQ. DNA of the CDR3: TGCGCCAGCAGCTTGGCCGAGGCAGGGAATGAAAAACTGTTTTTT. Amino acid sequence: CASSLAEAGNEKLFF. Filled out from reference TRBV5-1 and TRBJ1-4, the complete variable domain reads KAGVTQTPRYLIKTRGQQVTLSCSPISGHRSVSWYQQTPGQGLQFLFEYFSETQRNKGNFPGRFSGRQFSNSRSEMNVSTLELGDSALYLCASSLAEAGNEKLFFGSGTQLSVL.

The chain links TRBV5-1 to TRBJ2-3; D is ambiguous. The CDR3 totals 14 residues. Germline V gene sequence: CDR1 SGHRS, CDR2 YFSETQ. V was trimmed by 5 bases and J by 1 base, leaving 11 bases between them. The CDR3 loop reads CASRRSPGTDTQYF. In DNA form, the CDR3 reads TGCGCCAGCAGACGAAGTCCTGGCACAGATACGCAGTATTTT.

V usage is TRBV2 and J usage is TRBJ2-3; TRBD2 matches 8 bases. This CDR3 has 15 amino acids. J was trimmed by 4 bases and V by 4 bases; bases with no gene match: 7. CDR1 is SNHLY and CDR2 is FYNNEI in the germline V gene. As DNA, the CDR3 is TGTGCCAGCAGTGCAGCGCGGGGGGCCGCAGATACGCAGTATTTT. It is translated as CASSAARGAADTQYF. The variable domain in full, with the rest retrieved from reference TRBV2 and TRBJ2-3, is EPEVTQTPSHQVTQMGQEVILRCVPISNHLYFYWYRQILGQKVEFLVSFYNNEISEKSEIFDDQFSVERPDGSNFTLKIRSTKLEDSAMYFCASSAARGAADTQYFGPGTRLTVL.

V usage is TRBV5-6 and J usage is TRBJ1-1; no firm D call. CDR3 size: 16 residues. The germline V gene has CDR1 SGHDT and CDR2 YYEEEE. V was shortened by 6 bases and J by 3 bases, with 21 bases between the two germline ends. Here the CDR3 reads CASTPGITVLDTEAFF. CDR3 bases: TGTGCCAGCACCCCGGGGATAACGGTACTGGACACTGAAGCTTTCTTT.